This T cell receptor (beta chain) was profiled in a study of cytomegalovirus exposure and HLA in healthy donors. Primers included in the PCR were 60 Vbeta and 13 Jbeta primers. Clones were read by immunoSEQ multiplex PCR, and TCRdb kept only the in-frame ones, dropping some. The sample lists about 100,000 clones; about 70% were seen once. J gave up 6 bases and V 5 bases, and 12 bases lay outside the gene matches. CDR1 is MDHEN and CDR2 is SYDVKM in the germline V gene. The CDR3 has 16 residues. Study-wide findings and caveats: In vitro data verified a few CMV-associated chains as specific for CMV antigens.

This clone was found once. What it recognizes is unknown. The chain employs TRBV28 and TRBJ2-1, with TRBD2 matching 8 bases. Sequenced input: PBMCs. The receptor comes from a woman aged 18-29 years in good health and CMV-seropositive. CDR3 DNA: TGTGCCAGCAGTCTTAATGTGAGACTAGCGCGCAATGAGCAGTTCTTC. It is translated as CASSLNVRLARNEQFF.